Presented here are 19 T cell receptor beta chains from one specimen sequenced in a study of T cells expressing NK-cell markers. Each CDR3 protein gets one entry in TCRdb, which reprocessed the 5' RACE reads and gives no DNA. This table lists 350,000 to 450,000 distinct CDR3 sequences. Sequenced sample: blood T cells: a sorted CD56 or NKG2C T cell subset, CD4+ or CD8+ T cells, or bulk PBMC T cells (not recorded which). These receptors all stem from a man between 18 and 69 years old in good health.

The chain uses TRBV6-1 and TRBJ2-5; absent DNA, TCRdb's TRBD1 call cannot be checked. Per germline, CDR1 MNHNS and CDR2 SASEGT. The CDR3 contains 14 residues. Here the CDR3 reads CASRVGGSGVAQYF.

V gene TRBV3-1 combines with J gene TRBJ1-2. The CDR3 sequence is 13 residues long. CDR1 and CDR2 from the germline V gene are LGHDT and YNNKEL (reference sequence). The CDR3 reads CASSHGREVGYTF.

The chain has TRBV3-1 and TRBJ2-4; TCRdb's D call of TRBD1 is untestable without DNA. Germline CDR1 is LGHDT and CDR2 is YNNKEL (reference sequence). CDR3 length equals 15 residues. CDR3: CASSLRASGQNIQYF.

The CDR3 region is CASSLGRGVTDTQYF. This chain links TRBV12-3 or TRBV12-4 with TRBJ2-3; TCRdb designates TRBD1, a call that cannot be tested without DNA. The CDR3 is 15 residues long.

V gene TRBV5-1 combines with J gene TRBJ2-1; TCRdb designates TRBD1, a call that cannot be tested without DNA. The CDR3 sequence is 15 residues long. Germline-derived CDR1 and CDR2 are SGHRS and YFSETQ. The CDR3 here is CASSPFRAGDNEQFF.

The chain is built from TRBV5-1 and TRBJ2-7; TCRdb gives TRBD1 as the D gene, but with no DNA this cannot be confirmed. The V gene's germline CDR1 is SGHRS and CDR2 YFSETQ. CDR3 length: 14 amino acids. The CDR3: CASSGDTNSYEQYF.

CDR3 in amino acids: CASRNLDTQYF. The chain has TRBV28 and TRBJ2-3. Germline V gene data show CDR1 as MDHEN and CDR2 as SYDVKM. The CDR3 is 11 residues long. Using reference TRBV28 and TRBJ2-3 for the parts outside the CDR3, the full variable domain is DVKVTQSSRYLVKRTGEKVFLECVQDMDHENMFWYRQDPGLGLRLIYFSYDVKMKEKGDIPEGYSVSREKKERFSLILESASTNQTSMYLCASRNLDTQYFGPGTRLTVL.

The chain joins TRBV7-6 to TRBJ2-7; TCRdb picks TRBD1, but there is no DNA to check that call. Germline CDR1 is SGHVS and CDR2 is FNYEAQ. This CDR3 has 13 amino acids. This chain's CDR3 is CASSQLQGGEQYF.

The chain is built from TRBV7-2 and TRBJ1-5. This CDR3 has 13 amino acids. Germline CDR1 is SGHTA and CDR2 is FQGNSA. Here the CDR3 reads CASSLDRYQPQHF.

The chain employs TRBV5-6 and TRBJ2-7; no DNA is available, so the TRBD1 call from TCRdb remains unchecked. Germline V gives CDR1 SGHDT, CDR2 YYEEEE. The CDR3 contains 16 residues. This chain's CDR3 is CASSLVPTGGFGEQYF.

The genes are TRBV14 and TRBJ2-7; absent DNA, TCRdb's TRBD1 call cannot be checked. Per germline, CDR1 SGHDN and CDR2 FVKESK. The CDR3 is 13 amino acids. The CDR3 region is CASSWWDSYEQYF. Variable domain in full (rest from reference TRBV14 and TRBJ2-7): EAGVTQFPSHSVIEKGQTVTLRCDPISGHDNLYWYRRVMGKEIKFLLHFVKESKQDESGMPNNRFLAERTGGTYSTLKVQPAELEDSGVYFCASSWWDSYEQYFGPGTRLTVT.

The chain has TRBV24-1 and TRBJ1-1; TCRdb selects TRBD1, and the lack of DNA leaves this call unchecked. Germline lookup yields CDR1 KGHDR and CDR2 SFDVKD. This CDR3 contains 15 residues. CDR3 protein: CATSDEGDPNTEAFF.

The rearrangement uses TRBV5-1 and TRBJ1-2; checking the TCRdb D call of TRBD1 is not possible without DNA. Looked up from germline, CDR1 is SGHRS and CDR2 is YFSETQ. The CDR3 is made up of 16 amino acids. CDR3 protein: CASSTTGTGGADGYTF.

This sequence joins TRBV29-1 and TRBJ2-1; TCRdb proposes TRBD1, but this gene call is untestable without DNA. CDR3 length equals 13 residues. Germline values: CDR1 SQVTM, CDR2 ANQGSEA. The CDR3 sequence is CSVERGTGNEQFF.

The V and J genes are TRBV6-5 and TRBJ1-6. CDR1 is MNHEY, CDR2 SVGAGI, per germline. The CDR3 runs 16 residues. This chain's CDR3 is CASSYGRAALNSPLHF.

This chain joins TRBV20-1 and TRBJ2-1; TCRdb designates TRBD2, a call that cannot be tested without DNA. The CDR3 is made up of 16 amino acids. Germline values: CDR1 DFQATT, CDR2 SNEGSKA (reference sequence). The CDR3 spells CSALGELVGSYNEQFF.

CDR3 loop: CASSLLLTGSGTQYF. This chain links TRBV7-8 with TRBJ2-3; absent DNA, TCRdb's TRBD1 call cannot be checked. There are 15 residues in the CDR3. Germline V gene data show CDR1 as SGHVS and CDR2 as FQNEAQ.

The chain links TRBV24-1 to TRBJ2-3; TCRdb designates TRBD1, a call that cannot be tested without DNA. Germline V gene sequence: CDR1 KGHDR, CDR2 SFDVKD. There are 15 residues in the CDR3. The CDR3 loop reads CATQPGQLETDTQYF.

V usage is TRBV4-2 and J usage is TRBJ2-1; TCRdb proposes TRBD1, but this gene call is untestable without DNA. There are 13 residues in the CDR3. Looked up from germline, CDR1 is LGHNA and CDR2 is YNFKEQ. The CDR3 here is CASSQGGGGEQFF.